There are many counts of the clone carrying this T cell receptor beta chain. Its antigen is not identified. The data were taken from a study of response to subunit inactivated influenza vaccine. General observations from the study: The authors suggested that every seasonal influenza vaccination recruits few new T cells.

Looked up from germline, CDR1 is SGDLS and CDR2 is YYNGEE. The CDR3 totals 17 residues. V shed 3 bases, J shed 1 base, and the junction held 9 bases outside the gene matches. TCRdb processed the RT-PCR reads anew with MiXCR; each CDR3 protein has one entry. The table includes 450,000 to 700,000 distinct CDR3 sequences, 11% to 15% detected once. The sample in question was PBMCs from blood, obtained 12 days after vaccination. The rearrangement uses TRBV9 and TRBJ2-2, with 7 bases aligning to TRBD1. The TCR originated in a man aged 45-60 years who received an inactivated influenza vaccine. CDR3 sequence: CASSAPTGTENTGELFF. CDR3 sequence (DNA): TGTGCCAGCAGCGCCCCCACCGGGACAGAGAACACCGGGGAGCTGTTTTTT.